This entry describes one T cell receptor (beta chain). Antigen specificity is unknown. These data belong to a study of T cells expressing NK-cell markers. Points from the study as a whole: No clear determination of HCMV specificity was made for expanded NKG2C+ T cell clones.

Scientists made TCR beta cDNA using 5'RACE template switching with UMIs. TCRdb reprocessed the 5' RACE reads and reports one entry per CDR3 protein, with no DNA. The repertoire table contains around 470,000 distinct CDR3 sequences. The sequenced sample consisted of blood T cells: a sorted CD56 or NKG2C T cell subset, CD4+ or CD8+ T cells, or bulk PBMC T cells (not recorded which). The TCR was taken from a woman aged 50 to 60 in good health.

This chain's CDR3 is CASLGHPSYNEQFF. The rearrangement joins TRBV28 to TRBJ2-1; TCRdb picks TRBD1, but there is no DNA to check that call. In germline, CDR1 is MDHEN, CDR2 SYDVKM. This CDR3 comprises 14 residues.